This T cell receptor (beta chain) appears in the sequencing data of a study of blood T cell repertoires in COVID-19. Here immunoSEQ multiplex PCR was the method, and the copy in TCRdb shows in-frame clones only, minus some. The sample holds under 350,000 clones, roughly 85% seen once. The V end lost 6 bases, the J end lost 10 bases, and 9 bases lay between the germline ends. Germline CDR1 is SNHLY and CDR2 is FYNNEI. The CDR3 has 11 amino acids. The rearrangement links TRBV2 to TRBJ1-4; TRBD1 is a possible D gene (6 bases). Sequenced: peripheral blood. The clonotype originates from a human donor in a cohort sampled during active COVID-19. DNA of the CDR3: TGTGCCAGCAGAGGGGGTGGAAAACTGTTTTTT. Its protein is CASRGGGKLFF.